This T cell receptor beta chain derives from a study of cytomegalovirus exposure and HLA in healthy donors. Study overall: Falling in the Caucasian-associated ancestry cluster were about 82% of under 500 genotyped donors. Study findings and constraints: A missense DCLRE1C variant was associated with V- and J-gene trimming of TCR beta chains in a later analysis, and an independent cohort replicated the association. Later on, an analysis tied around 17,000 TCR beta sequences to HLA alleles at 0.05 false discovery rate. The listing of 150 to 200 TCR beta chains classed them as cytomegalovirus-associated.

The PCR employed 60 Vbeta primers together with 13 Jbeta primers. Measured with immunoSEQ multiplex PCR; TCRdb has only the in-frame clones, and not every one. This sample's clone table lists about 42,000 clones. Germline CDR1 KGHSH, CDR2 LQKENI. V dropped 0 bases and J dropped 9; count of bases not matched to a gene: 1. The CDR3 is 15 residues long. Comment on this clone: The antigen remains unidentified.

The gene calls are TRBV18 and TRBJ2-1, with TRBD2 matching 14 bases. The clonotype originates from a man younger than 40 in good health and CMV-seronegative. Sequences were obtained from PBMCs. This CDR3 reads CASSPPGTSGGEQFF. CDR3 DNA: TGTGCCAGCTCACCACCCGGGACTAGCGGGGGTGAGCAGTTCTTC.